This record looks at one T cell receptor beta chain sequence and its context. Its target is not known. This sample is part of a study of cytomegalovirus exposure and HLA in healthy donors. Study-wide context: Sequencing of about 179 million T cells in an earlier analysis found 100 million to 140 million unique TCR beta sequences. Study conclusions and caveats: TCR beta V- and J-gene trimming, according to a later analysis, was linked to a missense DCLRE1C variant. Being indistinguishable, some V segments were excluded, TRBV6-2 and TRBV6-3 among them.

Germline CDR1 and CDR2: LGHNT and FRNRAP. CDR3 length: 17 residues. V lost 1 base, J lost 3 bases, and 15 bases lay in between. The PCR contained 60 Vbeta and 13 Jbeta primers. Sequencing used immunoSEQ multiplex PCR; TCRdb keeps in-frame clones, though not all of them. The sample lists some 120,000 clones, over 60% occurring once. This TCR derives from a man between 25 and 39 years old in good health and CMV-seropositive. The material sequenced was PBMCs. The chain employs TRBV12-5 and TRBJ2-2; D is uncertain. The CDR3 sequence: CASGLALPDFDTGELFF. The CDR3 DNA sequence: TGTGCTAGTGGTTTGGCCCTCCCTGACTTCGACACCGGGGAGCTGTTTTTT. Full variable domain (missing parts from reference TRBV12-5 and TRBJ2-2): DARVTQTPRHKVTEMGQEVTMRCQPILGHNTVFWYRQTMMQGLELLAYFRNRAPLDDSGMPKDRFSAEMPDATLATLKIQPSEPRDSAVYFCASGLALPDFDTGELFFGEGSRLTVL.